This TCR beta chain appears in the sequencing data of a study of blood T cell repertoires in COVID-19. Background on the study: PBMCs, B-cell-depleted T cells, or T cells were the source of the cDNA or gDNA that made up the material.

The CDR3 runs 15 residues. Germline CDR1 and CDR2: MGHRA and YSYEKL. The V and J ends lost 4 bases and 0 bases respectively, with 10 bases between them. As processed by the authors: Amplification of reference gene primers provided the estimated nucleated cell counts. Clones were read by immunoSEQ multiplex PCR, and TCRdb kept only the in-frame ones, dropping some. V, J and clone size were drawn from that table, and D and trimming were deduced from the DNA. There are some 200,000 clones in the sample; approximately 85% occur only once, and 7.6% lies in the top ten. The source material was peripheral blood. This sequence joins TRBV4-1 and TRBJ2-1, with TRBD2 as a possible D gene (5 bases). This clonotype originated in a woman between 45 and 60 years old with active or convalescent COVID-19. The CDR3 region is CASSPAGSSYNEQFF. The CDR3 DNA reads as TGCGCCAGCAGCCCCGCGGGTAGCTCCTACAATGAGCAGTTCTTC.